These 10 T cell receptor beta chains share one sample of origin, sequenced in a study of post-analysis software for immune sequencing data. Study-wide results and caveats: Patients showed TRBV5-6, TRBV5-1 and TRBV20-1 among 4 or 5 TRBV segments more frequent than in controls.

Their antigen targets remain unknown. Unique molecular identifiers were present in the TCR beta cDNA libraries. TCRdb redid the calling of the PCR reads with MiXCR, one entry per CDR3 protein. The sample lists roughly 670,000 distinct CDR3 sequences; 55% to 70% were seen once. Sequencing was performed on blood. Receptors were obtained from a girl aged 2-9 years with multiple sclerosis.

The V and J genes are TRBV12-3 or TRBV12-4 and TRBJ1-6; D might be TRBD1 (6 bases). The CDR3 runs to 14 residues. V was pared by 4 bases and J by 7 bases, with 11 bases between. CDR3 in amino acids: CASSYRDINSPLHF. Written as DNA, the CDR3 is TGTGCCAGCAGTTACCGGGACATCAATTCACCCCTCCACTTT.

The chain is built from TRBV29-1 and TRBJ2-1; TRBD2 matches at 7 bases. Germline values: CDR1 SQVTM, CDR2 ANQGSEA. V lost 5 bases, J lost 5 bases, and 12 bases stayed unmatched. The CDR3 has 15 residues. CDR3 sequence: CSVRMRLALNNEQFF. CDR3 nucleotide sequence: TGCAGCGTTAGAATGAGACTAGCTCTCAACAATGAGCAGTTCTTC.

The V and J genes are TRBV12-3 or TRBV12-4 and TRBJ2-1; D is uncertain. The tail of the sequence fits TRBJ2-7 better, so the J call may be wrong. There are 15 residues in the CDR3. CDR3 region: CASSPLRDMGNEQYF. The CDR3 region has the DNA TGTGCCAGCAGTCCTCTCCGTGATATGGGGAATGAGCAGTACTTC.

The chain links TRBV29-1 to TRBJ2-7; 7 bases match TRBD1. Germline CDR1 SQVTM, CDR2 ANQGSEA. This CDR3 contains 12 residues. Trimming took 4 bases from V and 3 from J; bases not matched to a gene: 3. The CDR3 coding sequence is TGCAGCGTTGCTACAGGGGACTACGAGCAGTACTTC. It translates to CSVATGDYEQYF.

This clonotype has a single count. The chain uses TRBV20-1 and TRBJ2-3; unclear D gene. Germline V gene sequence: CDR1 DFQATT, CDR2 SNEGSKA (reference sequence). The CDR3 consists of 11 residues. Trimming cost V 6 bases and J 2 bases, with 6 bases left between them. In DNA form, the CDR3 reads TGCAGTGCGGATATCACAGATACGCAGTATTTT. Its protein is CSADITDTQYF.

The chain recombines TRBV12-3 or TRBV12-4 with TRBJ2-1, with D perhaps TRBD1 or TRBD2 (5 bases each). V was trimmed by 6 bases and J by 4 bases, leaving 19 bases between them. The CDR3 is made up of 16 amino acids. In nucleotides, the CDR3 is TGTGCCAGCAGGGGGGTGGACGGCCCAAGTTACAATGAGCAGTTCTTC. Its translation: CASRGVDGPSYNEQFF.

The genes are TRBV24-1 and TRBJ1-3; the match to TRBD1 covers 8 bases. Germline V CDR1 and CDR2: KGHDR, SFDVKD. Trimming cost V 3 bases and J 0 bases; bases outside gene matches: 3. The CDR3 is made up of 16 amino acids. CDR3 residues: CATSDPTGASGNTIYF. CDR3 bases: TGTGCCACCAGTGATCCGACAGGGGCCTCTGGAAACACCATATATTTT.

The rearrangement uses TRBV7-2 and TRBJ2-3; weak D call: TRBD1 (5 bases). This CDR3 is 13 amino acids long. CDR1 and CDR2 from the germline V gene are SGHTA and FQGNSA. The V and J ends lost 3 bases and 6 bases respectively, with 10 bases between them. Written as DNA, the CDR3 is TGTGCCAGCAGCTTCTTGAAGGGGGATACGCAGTATTTT. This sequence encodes CASSFLKGDTQYF.

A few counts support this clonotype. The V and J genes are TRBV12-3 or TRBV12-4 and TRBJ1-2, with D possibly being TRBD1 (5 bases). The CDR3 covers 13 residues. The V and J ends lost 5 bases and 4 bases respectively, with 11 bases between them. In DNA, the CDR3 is TGTGCCAGCAGTCCACAGGATGGCTATGGCTACACCTTC. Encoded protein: CASSPQDGYGYTF.

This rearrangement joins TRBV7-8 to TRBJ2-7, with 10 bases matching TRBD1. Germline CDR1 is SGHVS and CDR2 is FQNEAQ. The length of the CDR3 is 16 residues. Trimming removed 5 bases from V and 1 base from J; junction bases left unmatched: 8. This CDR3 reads CASSAPGQGRSYEQYF. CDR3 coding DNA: TGTGCCAGCAGCGCGCCGGGACAGGGGAGGTCCTACGAGCAGTACTTC.